This record looks at one T cell receptor beta chain sequence and its context. The antigen is unknown. This CDR3 comprises 13 residues. CDR1 is SGDLS, CDR2 YYNGEE, per germline. V was cut by 3 bases and J by 8 bases, with 14 bases left in between. This sample is drawn from a study of identifying expanded T cells in peripheral blood. Study-level results: Differentially abundant clones: about 1.2 between replicates, about 15 at about 13 days, 19 to 20 at four. Variance in clone template counts between approximately two-week samples significantly increased with total template count across all healthy donors.

Sequencing used immunoSEQ multiplex PCR; TCRdb keeps in-frame clones, though not all of them. The sample yields 60,000 to 70,000 clones, approximately 83% seen once. Collection occurred without any documented infections or immune events in donors. The specimen sequenced was blood. The V gene is TRBV9, the J gene TRBJ1-2; D gene unclear. The receptor's source is a person aged 18 to 75 in good health. The CDR3 region is CASSEPQGGGYTF. CDR3 coding DNA: TGTGCCAGCAGCGAGCCGCAAGGAGGAGGCTACACCTTC. Combining the CDR3 with reference TRBV9 and TRBJ1-2 gives the whole variable domain DSGVTQTPKHLITATGQRVTLRCSPRSGDLSVYWYQQSLDQGLQFLIQYYNGEERAKGNILERFSAQQFPDLHSELNLSSLELGDSALYFCASSEPQGGGYTFGSGTRLTVV.